The following is a T cell receptor (beta chain) sequence with its context. Trimming at V came to 2 bases and at J to 3 bases, leaving 5 bases not matched to a gene. Germline V gene lookup returns CDR1 SGHNT and CDR2 YENEEA. The CDR3 is made up of 15 amino acids. The source of the sample is a study of technical replicates of blood from a few donors. Assay: immunoSEQ multiplex PCR; the TCRdb copy retains only in-frame clones and omits some. Here the sample spans 80,000 or so clones, 95% to 98% being singletons. The origin of this receptor is a human donor in good health. J is TRBJ2-7 and V is TRBV11-3; 9 nucleotides line up with TRBD1. Material for sequencing was T cells isolated from PBMCs. The CDR3 nucleotides are TGTGCCAGCAGCTTAATAGGACAGGGGAGCTACGAGCAGTACTTC. Its protein product is CASSLIGQGSYEQYF.